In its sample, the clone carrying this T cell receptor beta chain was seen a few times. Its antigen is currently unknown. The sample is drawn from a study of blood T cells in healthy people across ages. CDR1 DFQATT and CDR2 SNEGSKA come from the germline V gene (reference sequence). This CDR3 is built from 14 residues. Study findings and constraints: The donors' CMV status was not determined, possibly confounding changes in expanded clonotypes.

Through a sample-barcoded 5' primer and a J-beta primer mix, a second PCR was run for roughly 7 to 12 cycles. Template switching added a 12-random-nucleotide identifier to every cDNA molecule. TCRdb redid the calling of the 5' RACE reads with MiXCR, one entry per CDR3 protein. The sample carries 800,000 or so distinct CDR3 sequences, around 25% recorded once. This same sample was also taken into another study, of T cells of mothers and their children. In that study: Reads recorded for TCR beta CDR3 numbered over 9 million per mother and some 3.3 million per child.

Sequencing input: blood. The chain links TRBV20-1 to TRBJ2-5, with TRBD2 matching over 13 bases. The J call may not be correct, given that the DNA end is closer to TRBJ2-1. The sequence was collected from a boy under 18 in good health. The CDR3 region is CSARTSGSMNEQFF. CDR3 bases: TGCAGTGCGAGGACTAGCGGGAGTATGAATGAGCAGTTCTTC.